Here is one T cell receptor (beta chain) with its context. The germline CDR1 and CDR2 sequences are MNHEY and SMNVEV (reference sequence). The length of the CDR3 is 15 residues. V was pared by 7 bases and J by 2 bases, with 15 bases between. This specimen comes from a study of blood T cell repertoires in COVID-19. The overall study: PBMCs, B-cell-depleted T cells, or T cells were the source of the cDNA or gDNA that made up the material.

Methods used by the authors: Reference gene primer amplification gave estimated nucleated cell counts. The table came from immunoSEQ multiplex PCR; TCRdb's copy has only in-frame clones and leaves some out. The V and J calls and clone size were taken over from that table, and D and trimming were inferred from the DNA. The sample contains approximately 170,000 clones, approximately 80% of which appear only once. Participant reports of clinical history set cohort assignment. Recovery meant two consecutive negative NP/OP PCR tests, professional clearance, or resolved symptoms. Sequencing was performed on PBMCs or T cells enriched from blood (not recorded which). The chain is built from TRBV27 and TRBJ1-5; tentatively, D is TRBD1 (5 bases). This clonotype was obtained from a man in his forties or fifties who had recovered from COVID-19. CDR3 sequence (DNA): TGTGCCAGCACCCCAGGGTCGTCGGGCAATCAGCCCCAGCATTTT. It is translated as CASTPGSSGNQPQHF.